The 32 T cell receptor beta chains below all came from one sample that was sequenced in a study of CD8 T cells in ankylosing spondylitis. Study findings and constraints: For ankylosing spondylitis blood, a TCR beta motif of 7 or 8 highly homologous variants appeared characteristic.

One entry per CDR3 protein, called by TCRdb with MiXCR from the 5' RACE reads. The sample includes about 540,000 distinct CDR3 sequences, approximately 11% of them seen just once. What these receptors recognize is not known. Sample: blood, either unsorted or a sorted T cell fraction (not recorded which). The receptors originated from a male donor with ankylosing spondylitis.

This clonotype has more than one count but fewer than ten. J is TRBJ1-5 and V is TRBV20-1; tentatively, D is TRBD1 (6 bases). Germline lookup yields CDR1 DFQATT and CDR2 SNEGSKA (reference sequence). The CDR3 is 16 amino acids. The V and J ends lost 3 bases and 6 bases respectively, with 21 bases between them. CDR3 sequence reads: CSASSWGPGGGQPQHF. The CDR3 DNA sequence: TGCAGTGCTAGCTCCTGGGGGCCCGGGGGTGGTCAGCCCCAGCATTTT.

The J gene is TRBJ1-1, the V gene TRBV5-1; D perhaps matches TRBD1 (6 bases). This CDR3 contains 16 residues. Trimming took 0 bases from V and 0 from J, leaving 12 bases between them. The germline V gene encodes CDR1 SGHRS and CDR2 YFSETQ. CDR3 amino acids: CASSLAGGSMNTEAFF. In nucleotides, the CDR3 is TGCGCCAGCAGCTTGGCCGGGGGCTCCATGAACACTGAAGCTTTCTTT.

This clonotype was detected a few times. This CDR3 is CASSLELNTDTQYF. The CDR3 DNA reads as TGCGCCAGCAGCTTGGAGCTAAACACAGATACGCAGTATTTT. The V call is TRBV5-1, the J call TRBJ2-3; D gene unclear. The germline V gene has CDR1 SGHRS and CDR2 YFSETQ. This CDR3 contains 14 residues. V shed 0 bases and J shed 2 bases, with 7 bases lying between them.

The chain has TRBV6-5 and TRBJ2-3; D possibly corresponds to TRBD1 (5 bases). This CDR3 comprises 17 residues. Germline V CDR1 and CDR2: MNHEY, SVGAGI. Trimming removed 0 bases at V and 1 base at J, with 14 bases between. CDR3 nucleotide sequence: TGTGCCAGCAGTTACTCGCTTGGGGCCGGACGCACAGATACGCAGTATTTT. Its translation is CASSYSLGAGRTDTQYF.

This clonotype was detected many times. The gene calls are TRBV5-1 and TRBJ1-4; D might be TRBD1 (5 bases). The CDR3 loop spans 14 amino acids. Trimming removed 4 bases from V and 8 bases from J, with 15 bases in between. Looked up from germline, CDR1 is SGHRS and CDR2 is YFSETQ. CDR3 DNA: TGCGCCAGCAGCGGAGGGGATGTAGAAGAAAAACTGTTTTTT. Translation: CASSGGDVEEKLFF.

The chain couples TRBV11-3 to TRBJ2-1; possibly TRBD2 for D (6 bases). CDR3 length: 13 amino acids. CDR1 is SGHNT and CDR2 is YENEEA in the germline V gene. The V and J ends lost 2 bases and 10 bases respectively, with 12 bases between them. The CDR3 spells CASSLKRVGEQFF. As DNA, the CDR3 is TGTGCCAGCAGCTTAAAGCGGGTAGGGGAGCAGTTCTTC.

In this sample, this clonotype turned up once. The chain employs TRBV6-4 and TRBJ2-3; D call uncertain. The CDR3 sequence is 13 residues long. CDR1 and CDR2 (germline): MRHNA, SNTAGT. Trimming took off 3 bases at V and 2 bases at J, with 6 bases between the two ends. The CDR3 DNA reads TGTGCCAGCAGTGAGCGATCCACAGATACGCAGTATTTT. Encoded protein: CASSERSTDTQYF.

The chain employs TRBV5-1 and TRBJ2-2; unclear D gene. This CDR3 has 15 amino acids. Deletions cut 2 bases from V and 4 bases from J, with 12 bases between. Looked up from germline, CDR1 is SGHRS and CDR2 is YFSETQ. CDR3 residues: CASSFGSFGTGELFF. CDR3 DNA: TGCGCCAGCAGCTTCGGCAGTTTCGGCACCGGGGAGCTGTTTTTT.

This clonotype was detected ten times or more. This rearrangement joins TRBV3-1 to TRBJ2-7, with D perhaps TRBD2 (6 bases). V gave up 2 bases and J gave up 0 bases, with 14 bases separating them. The germline V gene has CDR1 LGHDT and CDR2 YNNKEL (reference sequence). This CDR3 contains 16 residues. This CDR3 is CASSQTPGTLSYEQYF. CDR3 nucleotides: TGTGCCAGCAGCCAAACCCCCGGGACTCTCTCCTACGAGCAGTACTTC.

This clonotype has a handful of counts. The V call is TRBV21-1, the J call TRBJ1-5; TRBD1 was called by the table and not checked on the DNA. TRBV21-1 is given as a pseudogene. This CDR3 spans 19 amino acids. The DNA for the CDR3 is TGTGCCAGCAGCAAGATCATTGGACAGCCACGATATAGCAATCAGCCCCAGCATTTT. Protein: CASSKIIGQPRYSNQPQHF.

The V and J genes are TRBV6-1 and TRBJ1-5; no reliable D call. CDR1 and CDR2 (germline): MNHNS, SASEGT. The CDR3 sequence is 13 residues long. Trimming cost V 7 bases and J 0 bases, with 7 bases left between them. The CDR3 here is CASTPGSNQPQHF. Here the CDR3 DNA reads TGTGCCAGCACCCCAGGTAGCAATCAGCCCCAGCATTTT.

This clonotype was seen only a few times. This rearrangement joins TRBV5-1 to TRBJ2-7; TRBD2 aligns across 11 bases. CDR1 is SGHRS and CDR2 is YFSETQ in the germline V gene. This CDR3 has 14 amino acids. The V segment lost 4 bases and the J segment 0 bases; nucleotides outside the gene matches: 0. DNA of the CDR3: TGCGCCAGCAGCGGGACTAGCGGCTCCTACGAGCAGTACGTC. It translates to CASSGTSGSYEQYV.

At least ten counts were recorded for this clonotype. The genes are TRBV20-1 and TRBJ2-1, with 8 nucleotides matching TRBD2. CDR1 and CDR2 (germline): DFQATT, SNEGSKA (reference sequence). V shed 5 bases, J shed 2 bases, and the junction held 5 bases outside the gene matches. The CDR3 consists of 14 residues. CDR3 in DNA: TGCAGTGCTGGGAGGCGGGGGGCCTACAATGAGCAGTTCTTC. Its protein is CSAGRRGAYNEQFF.

V is TRBV11-3 and J is TRBJ2-5, with a possible D match to TRBD1 (5 bases). The V end was cut by 3 bases, the J end by 5 bases, with 10 bases between. This CDR3 spans 13 amino acids. CDR1 is SGHNT and CDR2 is YENEEA in the germline V gene. In DNA form, the CDR3 reads TGTGCCAGCAGCTTCTCCAGGGCCGAGACCCAGTACTTC. Translated: CASSFSRAETQYF.

This clonotype was observed at least ten times. This sequence joins TRBV20-1 and TRBJ1-6; D may be TRBD1 (5 bases). Germline CDR1 and CDR2: DFQATT and SNEGSKA (reference sequence). Trimming pared 3 bases from V and 9 bases from J, leaving 21 bases between. The CDR3 totals 16 residues. The CDR3 DNA sequence: TGCAGTGCTAGGGACTTACAGAGATTGGGGGGTTCACCCCTCCACTTT. Its translation: CSARDLQRLGGSPLHF.

A few counts support this clonotype. The gene calls are TRBV11-2 and TRBJ2-5, with D unclear. Germline V gene data show CDR1 as SGHAT and CDR2 as FQNNGV. This CDR3 contains 13 residues. V gave up 4 bases and J gave up 4 bases, with 10 bases separating them. CDR3 bases: TGTGCCAGCAGCTCCGAAGTACTAGAGACCCAGTACTTC. This codes for CASSSEVLETQYF.

The rearrangement joins TRBV20-1 to TRBJ2-7; a possible D gene is TRBD2 (6 bases). CDR3 length equals 14 residues. V was trimmed by 3 bases and J by 0 bases, leaving 12 bases between them. Germline values: CDR1 DFQATT, CDR2 SNEGSKA (reference sequence). CDR3 bases: TGCAGTGCTAGTGTACGGGAGCGCTCCTACGAGCAGTACGTC. Residues: CSASVRERSYEQYV.

This clonotype turned up a few times. The V call is TRBV12-3 or TRBV12-4, the J call TRBJ2-1; 8 bases line up with TRBD2. Trimming at V came to 3 bases and at J to 8 bases, leaving 12 bases not matched to a gene. This CDR3 has 16 residues. The CDR3 reads CASSFGVGGAGDEQFF. CDR3 in DNA: TGTGCCAGCAGTTTCGGGGTAGGGGGAGCGGGGGATGAGCAGTTCTTC.

This chain links TRBV7-2 with TRBJ2-4, with D possibly called TRBD1 or TRBD2 (7 bases each). The ends were cut back, 5 bases at V and 1 base at J, with 18 bases in the middle. CDR1 SGHTA and CDR2 FQGNSA come from the germline V gene. The CDR3 loop spans 17 amino acids. CDR3 residues: CASSRRGGREAKNIQYF. CDR3 DNA sequence: TGTGCCAGCAGCCGCAGGGGGGGCAGGGAGGCCAAAAACATTCAGTACTTC.

This clonotype was detected only a few times. The V call is TRBV7-9, the J call TRBJ2-2; 7 positions match TRBD2. This CDR3 contains 14 residues. Per the germline V gene, CDR1 is SEHNR and CDR2 is FQNEAQ (reference sequence). V was pared by 4 bases and J by 6 bases, with 5 bases of the junction left unmatched. This CDR3 is CASSWGGLAGELFF. DNA for the CDR3: TGTGCCAGCAGCTGGGGAGGACTAGCCGGGGAGCTGTTTTTT.

This clonotype was seen more than once but under ten times. The gene calls are TRBV11-2 and TRBJ2-3; D possibly uses TRBD1 or TRBD2 (5 bases each). The V gene lost 6 bases and the J gene lost 5 bases, with 18 bases spanning the gap. The germline gives CDR1 SGHAT, CDR2 FQNNGV. The CDR3 runs to 15 residues. The DNA of the CDR3 is TGTGCCAGCAGTCGAGCAGGGACCCCCAGAGATACGCAGTATTTT. Its translation: CASSRAGTPRDTQYF.

This clonotype was counted only a few times. V is TRBV30 and J is TRBJ1-1; D gene unclear. Trimming pared 0 bases from V and 2 bases from J, leaving 7 bases between. The CDR3 extends over 13 amino acids. The germline gives CDR1 GTSNPN, CDR2 SVGIG (reference sequence). The DNA of the CDR3 is TGTGCCTGGAGTGTAAGGGTAAACACTGAAGCTTTCTTT. Protein: CAWSVRVNTEAFF. The entire variable domain, with the rest obtained from reference TRBV30 and TRBJ1-1, is as follows: SQTIHQWPATLVQPVGSPLSLECTVEGTSNPNLYWYRQAAGRGLQLLFYSVGIGQISSEVPQNLSASRPQDRQFILSSKKLLLSDSGFYLCAWSVRVNTEAFFGQGTRLTVV.

This clonotype occurred a few times. The chain uses TRBV2 and TRBJ2-3, with D uncertain. Deletions cut 6 bases from V and 8 bases from J, with 15 bases between. CDR1 and CDR2 (germline): SNHLY, FYNNEI. This CDR3 is built from 13 residues. The DNA for the CDR3 is TGTGCCAGCAGCGGGTCATGGGGTGGTACGCAGTATTTT. It encodes CASSGSWGGTQYF.

This clonotype has ten or more counts. The genes are TRBV29-1 and TRBJ2-1; possibly TRBD2 for D (5 bases). V lost 2 bases and J lost 8, with 16 bases in between. This CDR3 comprises 14 residues. Germline lookup yields CDR1 SQVTM and CDR2 ANQGSEA. CDR3 DNA sequence: TGCAGCGTTGAAATTCGAACTAGTACATATGAGCAGTTCTTC. Its protein is CSVEIRTSTYEQFF.

This clonotype appeared many times. The rearrangement uses TRBV11-2 and TRBJ2-5; a weak D match, TRBD1 (6 bases). The CDR3 sequence is 14 residues long. Trimming shortened V by 6 bases and J by 2 bases, and 13 bases separated the two germline ends. Per the germline V gene, CDR1 is SGHAT and CDR2 is FQNNGV. The CDR3, as DNA: TGTGCCAGCAGTTACCGCAGGGGACAAGAGACCCAGTACTTC. Encoded protein: CASSYRRGQETQYF.

The chain couples TRBV5-1 to TRBJ2-5; D unresolved. Germline V gives CDR1 SGHRS, CDR2 YFSETQ. V lost 0 bases to trimming and J lost 2 bases, with 11 bases between them. This CDR3 comprises 15 residues. The CDR3 spells CASSLGVGTQETQYF. The CDR3 coding sequence is TGCGCCAGCAGCTTGGGGGTAGGAACGCAAGAGACCCAGTACTTC.

This clonotype occurred many times. The chain is built from TRBV7-9 and TRBJ2-5; no reliable D call. Trimming took 3 bases from V and 1 from J, leaving 9 bases between them. Per germline, CDR1 SEHNR and CDR2 FQNEAQ (reference sequence). The CDR3 is 14 amino acids. The CDR3 here is CASSFSSVQETQYF. DNA for the CDR3: TGTGCCAGCAGCTTTAGTTCAGTCCAAGAGACCCAGTACTTC.

This clonotype was detected many times. This chain connects TRBV20-1 to TRBJ2-4; D may be TRBD1 (6 bases). This CDR3 is 15 amino acids long. Germline assignment: CDR1 DFQATT and CDR2 SNEGSKA (reference sequence). The ends were cut back, 6 bases at V and 0 bases at J, with 15 bases in the middle. CDR3 amino acids: CSAEAGAGAKNIQYF. Here the CDR3 DNA reads TGCAGTGCCGAGGCAGGGGCGGGAGCCAAAAACATTCAGTACTTC.

This clonotype showed up many times. The chain joins TRBV7-9 to TRBJ2-7; TRBD2 matches at 10 bases. Per the germline V gene, CDR1 is SEHNR and CDR2 is FQNEAQ (reference sequence). The CDR3 extends over 14 amino acids. V lost 5 bases and J lost 5; bases outside the gene matches: 6. The CDR3 nucleotides read TGTGCCAGCAGCGACGGGACTAGCGAAGACGAGCAGTACTTC. This sequence encodes CASSDGTSEDEQYF.

J is TRBJ1-4 and V is TRBV19; the match to TRBD1 covers 8 bases. The CDR3 spans 14 residues. Germline CDR1 and CDR2: LNHDA and SQIVND (reference sequence). Trimming removed 3 bases from V and 8 bases from J; junction bases left unmatched: 5. The CDR3 DNA is TGTGCCAGTAGTATCCGCGCAGGGGGCGAAAAACTGTTTTTT. Protein: CASSIRAGGEKLFF.

This clonotype was seen ten or more times. CDR3 sequence reads: CASSPGGKGEQFF. DNA for the CDR3: TGTGCCAGCAGCCCCGGGGGGAAGGGTGAGCAGTTCTTC. This rearrangement joins TRBV7-2 to TRBJ2-1, with 7 bases fitting TRBD2. The CDR3 has 13 residues. Per germline, CDR1 SGHTA and CDR2 FQGNSA. J was trimmed by 9 bases and V by 5 bases; bases with no gene match: 7.

The rearrangement joins TRBV10-3 to TRBJ2-1, with 7 bases lining up with TRBD1. Losses at the gene ends were 2 bases for V and 4 bases for J; bases not matched to a gene: 2. The CDR3 totals 14 residues. Germline V gene sequence: CDR1 ENHRY, CDR2 SYGVKD. The CDR3 protein is CAISEDREYNEQFF. CDR3 DNA: TGTGCCATCAGTGAGGACAGGGAATACAATGAGCAGTTCTTC.